This is a list of T cell receptor beta chains from one sample in a study of CD8 T cells in ankylosing spondylitis. TCRdb re-derived calls from the 5' RACE reads in MiXCR, one entry per CDR3 protein. The sample lists 800,000 to 900,000 distinct CDR3 sequences; about 11% were seen once. The sequenced sample was blood, either unsorted or a sorted T cell fraction (not recorded which). These receptor sequences come from a male donor with ankylosing spondylitis. The CDR3 runs from the conserved cysteine through the conserved F or W. The D gene is left open where the match is weak. Clone size is shown for a subset of rows, as once, few, many or a class of expanded clone.

D gene	clone size	J gene	V gene	CDR3 DNA	CDR3 protein
TRBD2	-	TRBJ2-1	TRBV28	TGTGCCAGCAGTTTGTTCGGACTAGCGGAGACTGAGCAGTTCTTC	CASSLFGLAETEQFF
TRBD1	many	TRBJ1-1	TRBV29-1	TGCAGCGTCGCTGCCGATCGGGACAGGGTGGACACTGAAGCTTTCTTT	CSVAADRDRVDTEAFF
-	-	TRBJ2-5	TRBV3-1	TGTGCCAGCAGCCAAGAGGTCGAGACCCAGTACTTC	CASSQEVETQYF
-	few	TRBJ2-3	TRBV15	TGTGCCACCAGCGGCAGAATTAGCACAGATACGCAGTATTTT	CATSGRISTDTQYF
TRBD1	few	TRBJ2-3	TRBV11-3	TGTGCCAGCAGCTCCTACAGGGGCGATACGCAGTATTTT	CASSSYRGDTQYF
-	-	TRBJ2-5	TRBV20-1	TGCAGTGCTCGTGGCAGCGGCATAGAGACCCAGTACTTC	CSARGSGIETQYF
-	few	TRBJ2-5	TRBV20-1	TGCAGTGCTAGCCTGTGGGGGGCGCGACGGCAAGAGACCCAGTACTTC	CSASLWGARRQETQYF
-	many	TRBJ1-6	TRBV4-3	TGCGCCAGCAGCCCCCGGGCGGGGAGTTCACCCCTCCACTTT	CASSPRAGSSPLHF
TRBD2	-	TRBJ2-7	TRBV6-2/TRBV6-3	TGTGCCAGCAGTTCCGTCGGTAGCGGGTTCTCCTACGAGCAGTACTTC	CASSSVGSGFSYEQYF
-	-	TRBJ1-1	TRBV5-1	TGCGCCAGCAGCGGCGAAGACAAGGTAGCTTTCTTT	CASSGEDKVAFF
-	-	TRBJ2-5	TRBV2	TGTGCCAGCGGGGAGACCACGGAGACCCAGTACTTC	CASGETTETQYF
-	many	TRBJ2-1	TRBV5-6	TGTGCCAGCAGCTACAAAGACAGGTGGGAGCAGTTCTTC	CASSYKDRWEQFF
-	-	TRBJ1-1	TRBV28	TGTGCCAGCATAGGATTTATGAACACTGAAGCTTTCTTT	CASIGFMNTEAFF
TRBD1	many	TRBJ2-7	TRBV20-1	TGCAGTGCTGGGGGGACAGGGGGCATCGAGCAGTACTTC	CSAGGTGGIEQYF
-	few	TRBJ2-7	TRBV27	TGTGCCAGCAGTTTAGACGGCGTCAGGACAACCTACGAGCAGTACTTC	CASSLDGVRTTYEQYF
TRBD2	-	TRBJ2-2	TRBV20-1	TGCAGTGCTAGACCTAGCGGGACGAACACCGGGGAGCTGTTTTTT	CSARPSGTNTGELFF
-	many	TRBJ2-2	TRBV7-2	TGTGCCAGCAGCCCCCCAGCTACAGGGTGGGTCCGGGAGCTGTTTTTT	CASSPPATGWVRELFF
TRBD2	-	TRBJ2-5	TRBV20-1	TGCAGTGCTAGGAGCGGGGTACAAGAGACCCAGTACTTC	CSARSGVQETQYF
-	-	TRBJ1-4	TRBV12-3/TRBV12-4	TGTGCCAGCAGTTCCCCGGCCTCTTCGAAAAATGAAAAACTGTTTTTT	CASSSPASSKNEKLFF
TRBD1	-	TRBJ1-6	TRBV7-2	TGTGCCAGCAGCTATTCTGGGACAGTTAATTCACCCCTCCACTTT	CASSYSGTVNSPLHF
-	-	TRBJ2-2	TRBV7-2	TGTGCCAGCAGCCCGACCTCACATGGCACCGGGGAGCTGTTTTTT	CASSPTSHGTGELFF
-	-	TRBJ2-1	TRBV5-1	TGCGCCAGCAGCTTGGCCCCCAGCGGCTCCTACAATGAGCAGTTCTTC	CASSLAPSGSYNEQFF
-	many	TRBJ2-7	TRBV7-2	TGTGCCAGCAGCTTGGATTCGAGCTCCTACGAGCAGTACTTC	CASSLDSSSYEQYF
-	-	TRBJ2-7	TRBV13	TGTGCCAGCAGCTTCGGAGAACAGCAGTACTTC	CASSFGEQQYF
TRBD1	many	TRBJ1-1	TRBV12-3/TRBV12-4	TGTGCCAGCAGTCCGAGGACAGGCGGTTTAGCTGAAGCTTTCTTT	CASSPRTGGLAEAFF
-	-	TRBJ2-6	TRBV6-2/TRBV6-3	TGTGCCAGCAGGCGGGGAGGGGCCAACGTCCTGACTTTC	CASRRGGANVLTF
-	-	TRBJ2-1	TRBV5-1	TGCGCCAGCAGCTTCACCAGAGGTAGCAATGAGCAGTTCTTC	CASSFTRGSNEQFF
-	many	TRBJ1-1	TRBV4-3	TGCGCCAGCAGCCAAGAGCTCCGGTCCACTGAAGCTTTCTTT	CASSQELRSTEAFF
TRBD1	few	TRBJ1-4	TRBV6-1	TGTGCCAGCAGGGTCCGGGACAGTAATGAAAAACTGTTTTTT	CASRVRDSNEKLFF
TRBD2	-	TRBJ2-1	TRBV15	TGTGCCACCAGCAGTGCGGGGGGGTACAATGAGCAGTTCTTC	CATSSAGGYNEQFF
TRBD2	few	TRBJ2-2	TRBV4-2	TGTGCCAGCAGCCAAGCCCTAGCGGGAGTAATCTCCGGGGAGCTGTTTTTT	CASSQALAGVISGELFF
-	-	TRBJ1-4	TRBV20-1	TGCAGCGTCGGGACTTCGAATGAAAAACTGTTTTTT	CSVGTSNEKLFF
TRBD1	few	TRBJ2-5	TRBV28	TGTGCCAGCAGTTTACCGGACAGGGCAGAGACCCAGTACTTC	CASSLPDRAETQYF
-	-	TRBJ2-3	TRBV20-1	TGCAGTGCCTTCGCAGGGGCGACAGATACGCAGTATTTT	CSAFAGATDTQYF
TRBD2	few	TRBJ2-1	TRBV5-1	TGCGCCAGCAGCTTGAGGGGACTAGCGGGAGCATCCTACAATGAGCAGTTCTTC	CASSLRGLAGASYNEQFF
TRBD2	many	TRBJ2-1	TRBV7-9	TGTGCCAGCAGCTTATCCCTAGCGGGAGCCCACAATGAGCAGTTCTTC	CASSLSLAGAHNEQFF
-	-	TRBJ2-7	TRBV5-1	TGCGCCAGCAGCTTGTTCGTCGGCAGGTCGCCCTACGAGCAGTACTTC	CASSLFVGRSPYEQYF
-	-	TRBJ2-5	TRBV18	TGTGCCAGCACGACGGGGGTTCAAGAGACCCAGTACTTC	CASTTGVQETQYF
-	few	TRBJ1-1	TRBV6-1	TGTGCCAGCAGTGCTAACCGGGACTACGGGACTGAAGCTTTCTTT	CASSANRDYGTEAFF